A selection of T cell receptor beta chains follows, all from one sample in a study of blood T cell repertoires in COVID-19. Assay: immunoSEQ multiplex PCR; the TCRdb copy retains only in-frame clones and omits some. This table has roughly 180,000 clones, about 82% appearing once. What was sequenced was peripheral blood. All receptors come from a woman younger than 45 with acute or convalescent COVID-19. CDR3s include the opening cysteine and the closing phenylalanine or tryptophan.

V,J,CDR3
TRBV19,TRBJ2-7,CASSLGTLRGDEQYF
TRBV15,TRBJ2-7,CATSLGQGREKQYF
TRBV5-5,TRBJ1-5,CASSLYQGGGNQPQHF
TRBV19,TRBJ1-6,CASSIQGASYNSPLHF
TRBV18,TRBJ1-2,CASSELRGADYGYTF
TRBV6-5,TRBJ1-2,CASSRGSTNYGYTF
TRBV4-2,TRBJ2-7,CASSPGQPYEQYF
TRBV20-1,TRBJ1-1,CSAGLSTEAFF
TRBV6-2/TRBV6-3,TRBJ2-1,CASSSWGRTSGKNEQFF
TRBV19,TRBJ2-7,CASSTRRQGSSYEQYF
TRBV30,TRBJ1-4,CAWSAGGQKLFF
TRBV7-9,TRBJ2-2,CASSRPGQSSSGELFF
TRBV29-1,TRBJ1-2,CSVEDTNRGYGYTF
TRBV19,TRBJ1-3,CASSIGESSGNTIYF
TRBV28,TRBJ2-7,CASSLTGKYEQYF
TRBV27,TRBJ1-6,CASSLEGVGNSPLHF
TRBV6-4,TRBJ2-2,CASSDVAGNTGELFF
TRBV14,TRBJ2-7,CASSQGSGRAPYEQYF
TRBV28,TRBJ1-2,CASSFPGFYGYTF
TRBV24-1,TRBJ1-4,CATSDSGQGLTNEKLFF
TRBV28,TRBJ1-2,CASSSTGHYGYTF
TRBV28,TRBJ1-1,CASIGRRNTEAFF
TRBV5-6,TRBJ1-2,CASSPVRGGDGYTF
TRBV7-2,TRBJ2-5,CASRPGGLAGGTQETQYF
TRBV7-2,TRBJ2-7,CASSPGQGVREQYF
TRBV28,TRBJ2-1,CASSSSLTGGWNEQFF
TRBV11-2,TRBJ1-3,CASSLRGVLGGNTIYF
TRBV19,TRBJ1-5,CASSIFWGGNQPQHF
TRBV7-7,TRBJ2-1,CASSLGLAGAESYNEQFF
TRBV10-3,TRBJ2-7,CAISESVVAGGPQYF
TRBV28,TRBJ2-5,CASSFHNTGRQETQYF
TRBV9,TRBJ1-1,CASSIGAEAFF
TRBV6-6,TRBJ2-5,CASSPLPPRAPQETQYF
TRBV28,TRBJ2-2,CASRSTRWATGELFF
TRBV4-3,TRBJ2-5,CASSYPFELRDGLYVTQYF
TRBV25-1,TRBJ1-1,CASIPAGPGRTEAFF
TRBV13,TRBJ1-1,CASSLAVNTEAFF
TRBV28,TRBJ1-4,CASSPRGRRSNEKLFF
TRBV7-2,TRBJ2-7,CASSLGLHYEQYF
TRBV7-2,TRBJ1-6,CASSRNSPLHF
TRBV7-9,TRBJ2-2,CASSLETSGPTGELFF
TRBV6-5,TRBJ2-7,CASTRTGGADYEQYF
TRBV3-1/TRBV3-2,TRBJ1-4,CASSRARGSNEKLFF
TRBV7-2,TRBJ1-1,CASSLERGARGTEAFF
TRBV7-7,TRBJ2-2,CASSLSPDTGELFF
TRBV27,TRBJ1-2,CASSLRGFPLYTF
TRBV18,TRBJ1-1,CASSPPSGFAEAFF
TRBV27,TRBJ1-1,CASSLTGSNTEAFF
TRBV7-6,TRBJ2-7,CASSPKTGVLYEQYF
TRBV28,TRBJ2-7,CASTQGLDPYEQYF
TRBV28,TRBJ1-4,CASSSWDIATNEKLFF
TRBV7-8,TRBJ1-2,CASSLAAVLQGVYGYTF
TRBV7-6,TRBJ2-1,CASSPNPTGSSYNEQFF
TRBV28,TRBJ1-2,CASSKPQELNYGYTF
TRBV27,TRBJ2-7,CASSSTYEQYF
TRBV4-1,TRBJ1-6,CASSQTGQTNSPLHF
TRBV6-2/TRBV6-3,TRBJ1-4,CASSQTGGAREKLFF
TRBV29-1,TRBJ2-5,CSVVVGGEETQYF